Given below is one T cell receptor (beta chain) in context. As yet, its antigen is unknown. This record comes from a study of T cell responses to AZD1222 COVID-19 vaccine. Broader study findings: Donors skewed white British and female; clonal diversity was possibly underestimated.

The CDR3 spans 15 residues. V gave up 4 bases and J gave up 0 bases, with 13 bases separating them. CDR1 and CDR2 (germline): SGHRS, YFSETQ. Some clones are missing from TCRdb's copy, which holds only in-frame ones; the method was immunoSEQ multiplex PCR. The table lists about 120,000 clones, roughly nine tenths of them singletons, with approximately 3.1% in the top ten. V usage is TRBV5-1 and J usage is TRBJ1-2, with a weak D call TRBD1 (6 bases). The origin of this receptor is an adult in good health. Here the sequenced sample was peripheral blood, taken on day 0 of AZD1222 vaccination. CDR3 nucleotides: TGCGCCAGCAGCCCCGGACAGTTAGCTAACTATGGCTACACCTTC. Protein sequence: CASSPGQLANYGYTF.